This entry features one T cell receptor beta chain sequence. Its matching antigen is unknown. The CDR3 spans 15 residues. Losses at the gene ends were 5 bases for V and 6 bases for J; bases not matched to a gene: 12. Per the germline V gene, CDR1 is SEHNR and CDR2 is FQNEAQ (reference sequence). TCRdb's copy holds only in-frame clones and misses some; the assay was immunoSEQ multiplex PCR. There are some 7,000 clones in the sample; 70% to 80% occur only once, and around 15% lies in the top ten. These data come from a study of somatic mutations in cytotoxic T cells in rheumatoid arthritis. As for the study in general: Patient blood (about 30 ml EDTA) was taken immediately after diagnosis and before treatment. General study results and limits: Slight underrepresentation of TRBV07 in rheumatoid arthritis patients was not adjusted for multiple comparisons. Within 8 of 65 patients, the single biggest CD8+ clone made up more than 20% of CD8+ cells.

Sequencing used CD8+ T cells sorted from blood. The receptor's source is an adult with rheumatoid arthritis. The V call is TRBV7-9, the J call TRBJ2-7; TRBD2 matches 8 bases. The CDR3 spells CASSPSTGTSLEQYF. CDR3 sequence (DNA): TGTGCCAGCAGCCCATCTACCGGGACTAGTCTCGAGCAGTACTTC.